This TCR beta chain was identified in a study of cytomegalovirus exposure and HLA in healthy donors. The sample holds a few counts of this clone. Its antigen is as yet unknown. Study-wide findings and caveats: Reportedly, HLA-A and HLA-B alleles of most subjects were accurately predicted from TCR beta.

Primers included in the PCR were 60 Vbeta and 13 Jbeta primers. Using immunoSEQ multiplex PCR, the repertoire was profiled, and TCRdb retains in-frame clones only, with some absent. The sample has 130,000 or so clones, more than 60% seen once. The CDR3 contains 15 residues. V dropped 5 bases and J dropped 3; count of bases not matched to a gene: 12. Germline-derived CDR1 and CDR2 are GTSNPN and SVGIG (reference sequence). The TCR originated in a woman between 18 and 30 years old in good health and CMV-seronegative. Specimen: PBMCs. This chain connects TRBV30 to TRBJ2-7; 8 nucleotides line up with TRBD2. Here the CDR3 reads CAWVLERELGYEQYF. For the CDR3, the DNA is TGTGCCTGGGTTCTAGAGCGGGAGTTGGGCTACGAGCAGTACTTC. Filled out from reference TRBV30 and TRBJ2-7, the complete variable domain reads SQTIHQWPATLVQPVGSPLSLECTVEGTSNPNLYWYRQAAGRGLQLLFYSVGIGQISSEVPQNLSASRPQDRQFILSSKKLLLSDSGFYLCAWVLERELGYEQYFGPGTRLTVT.